The sequence of this T cell receptor (beta chain) was determined in a study of blood T cell repertoires in COVID-19 (dated by TCRdb to about 2020). Turning to the overall study: The collaborator samples originated in the United States, Italy and Spain and spanned the acute and convalescent phases of COVID-19. The prospective study material was composed of cDNA or gDNA derived from T cells, B-cell-depleted T cells, or PBMCs. Subjects who had been exposed to COVID-19, were actively infected with it, or had recovered from it provided the deeply sampled blood TCRbeta repertoires that made up the dataset. The repertoires were released in a freely available public database intended as a resource for research on the immune response to SARS-CoV-2. Samples came from the ongoing ImmuneRACE study (first 160 participants) plus 1,254 subjects from 6 global collaborators. Nearly every sample came with metadata listing a de-identified subject ID, COVID-19 status, age in years and sex. Where HLA class I and class II types were available, the types were taken from metadata supplied by the sample provider, not from assay-based typing. Overall results and qualifications from the work: The quantity of clinical and demographic metadata differed by source and by participant and was supplied without curation.

V sheds 1 base and J sheds 1 base, leaving 11 bases between their ends. From cysteine to phenylalanine, the CDR3 is 17 amino acids long. Only the CDR3 part of the read is kept: 51 bases, read in frame from the first base. From a lookup of the germline V gene, CDR1 and CDR2 are MNHNS and SASEGT. As to this clone: Its recognized antigen is unknown. No base-level quality is on record; no much larger clone is a single base apart.

Each collaborating institution followed its own protocols to collect whole blood in K2EDTA tubes. For TCRbeta analysis, collaborators shipped samples as frozen whole blood, isolated PBMCs, or DNA extracted from either of those sample types. TCRbeta CDR3 regions were amplified from genomic DNA by means of the immunoSEQ Assay, a bias-controlled multiplex PCR. As for the original processing: Nucleated cell counts per sample were estimated from amplification of reference gene primers within the assay. Sequence reads were collapsed and filtered to measure the absolute abundance of every unique TCRbeta CDR3 rearrangement. Productive Simpson clonality was computed per sample as the square root of Simpson's diversity index over productive rearrangements. Held by TCRdb, this immuneACCESS table contains in-frame sequences only and omits some clones. Under half of the omission traces to an unresolved V gene where checked; the cause of the rest is unknown. V, J and clone size were drawn from that table, and D and trimming were deduced from the DNA. The sample table records roughly 89,000 clones; 65% to 85% of these occur just once. Less than 20% of the sample rests with the top ten.

Material for sequencing was peripheral blood. The chain uses TRBV6-1 and TRBJ1-6; there is no confident call for the D gene. The TCR comes from an elderly woman with acute or convalescent COVID-19. The sequenced DNA: TGTGCCAGCAGTGAAGACCTATCGGGATCCTATAATTCACCCCTCCACTTT. Its amino acids are CASSEDLSGSYNSPLHF.